One sample yielded the 7 T cell receptor beta chains listed below, sequenced in a study of cytomegalovirus exposure and HLA in healthy donors. A multiplex PCR was run with 60 Vbeta primers and 13 Jbeta primers. The data were produced by immunoSEQ multiplex PCR, yet TCRdb's version contains in-frame clones alone and is incomplete. This sample carries about 98,000 clones, approximately 78% of them seen once, and the ten largest clones take approximately 1.3%. The specimen was PBMCs. The receptors here all came from a man aged 35 to 55 in good health and CMV-seronegative.

The gene calls are TRBV7-9 and TRBJ2-7, with TRBD2 as a possible D gene (6 bases). The germline V and J ends were trimmed by 5 bases and 5 bases, with 10 bases remaining between them. Germline V gene sequence: CDR1 SEHNR, CDR2 FQNEAQ (reference sequence). The CDR3 is 12 amino acids. In nucleotides, the CDR3 is TGTGCCAGCAGCGCCTCGGGGGACGAGCAGTACTTC. It translates to CASSASGDEQYF.

The rearrangement joins TRBV11-2 to TRBJ1-2; TRBD1 might be the D (5 bases). Trimming removed 5 bases from V and 1 base from J, with 8 bases in between. The CDR3 runs to 13 residues. Looked up from germline, CDR1 is SGHAT and CDR2 is FQNNGV. The CDR3 DNA is TGTGCCAGCAGCCCGGGGGGTAACTATGGCTACACCTTC. This encodes CASSPGGNYGYTF.

This chain uses TRBV9 with TRBJ2-2; possible D gene TRBD2, 6 bases. Germline V gene lookup returns CDR1 SGDLS and CDR2 YYNGEE. This CDR3 is built from 16 residues. V was trimmed by 4 bases and J by 0 bases, leaving 13 bases between them. CDR3 loop: CASSQPGVSNTGELFF. The CDR3 DNA reads TGTGCCAGCAGCCAACCGGGGGTCTCGAACACCGGGGAGCTGTTTTTT. Using reference TRBV9 and TRBJ2-2 for the parts outside the CDR3, the full variable domain is DSGVTQTPKHLITATGQRVTLRCSPRSGDLSVYWYQQSLDQGLQFLIQYYNGEERAKGNILERFSAQQFPDLHSELNLSSLELGDSALYFCASSQPGVSNTGELFFGEGSRLTVL.

V usage is TRBV13 and J usage is TRBJ1-6, with 8 bases fitting TRBD1. The J segment lost 10 bases and the V segment lost 5 bases, leaving 10 bases of the junction unmatched. This CDR3 has 15 amino acids. CDR1 and CDR2 from the germline V gene are PRHDT and FYEKMQ (reference sequence). In DNA form, the CDR3 reads TGTGCCAGCAGCCCAGGGACAGGACAGGCCTCACCCCTCCACTTT. It encodes CASSPGTGQASPLHF.

This rearrangement joins TRBV5-1 to TRBJ2-1; 9 nucleotides agree with TRBD2. Trimming took 1 base from V and 4 from J; bases not matched to a gene: 3. The germline V gene encodes CDR1 SGHRS and CDR2 YFSETQ. CDR3 size: 15 residues. In DNA, the CDR3 is TGCGCCAGCAGCTTGACAGCGGGGGGATACAATGAGCAGTTCTTC. It translates to CASSLTAGGYNEQFF.

The rearrangement uses TRBV13 and TRBJ2-7, with 7 bases that match TRBD2. The germline V gene has CDR1 PRHDT and CDR2 FYEKMQ (reference sequence). This CDR3 region has 15 residues. The trim removed 5 bases at V and 0 bases at J, leaving 7 bases unmatched. The CDR3: CASSRGGRSSYEQYF. The CDR3, as DNA: TGTGCCAGCAGCCGGGGAGGGCGGAGCTCCTACGAGCAGTACTTC.

This sequence joins TRBV28 and TRBJ1-1, with TRBD1 matching over 8 bases. Trimming took 2 bases from V and 5 from J; bases not matched to a gene: 4. CDR1 and CDR2 from the germline V gene are MDHEN and SYDVKM. The CDR3 consists of 14 residues. The CDR3 bases are TGTGCCAGCAGTTTAACAGGGGGGTTGACTGAAGCTTTCTTT. As protein: CASSLTGGLTEAFF.